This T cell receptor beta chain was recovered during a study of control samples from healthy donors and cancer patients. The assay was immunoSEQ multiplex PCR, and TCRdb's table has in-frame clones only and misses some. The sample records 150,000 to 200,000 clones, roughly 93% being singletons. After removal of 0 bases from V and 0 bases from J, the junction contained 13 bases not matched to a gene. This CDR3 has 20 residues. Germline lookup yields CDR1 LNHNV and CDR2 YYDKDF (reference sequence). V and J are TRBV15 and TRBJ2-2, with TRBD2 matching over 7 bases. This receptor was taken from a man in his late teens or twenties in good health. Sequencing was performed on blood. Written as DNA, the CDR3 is TGTGCCACCAGCAGAGATACAGGTGGGAGGGGACTAACGAACACCGGGGAGCTGTTTTTT. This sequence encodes CATSRDTGGRGLTNTGELFF.